This is a list of T cell receptor beta chains from one sample in a study of T-cell reconstitution after alpha-beta-depleted transplantation in children. MiXCR was run by TCRdb on the PCR reads, yielding one entry per CDR3 protein. Of hundreds of thousands of distinct CDR3 sequences in the sample, around 11% were seen once. The material was PBMCs from the stem cell graft donor, obtained from the stem cell graft. The receptors stem from a human donor who donated a stem cell graft to a child with acute lymphoblastic leukemia. The CDR3 runs from the conserved cysteine through the conserved F or W. D genes are given only for firm matches. The size of a clone is reported for some rows only, either as once, few or many, or as a class for expanded clones.

V	size	D	J	DNA	CDR3
TRBV5-5	many	.	TRBJ1-2	TGTGCCAGCAGCTCGTACTTGACAGGCAACTATGGCTACACCTTC	CASSSYLTGNYGYTF
TRBV15	many	.	TRBJ2-7	TGTGCCACCAGCGAGAGGCGGTCCGAGCAGTACTTC	CATSERRSEQYF
TRBV7-2	many	.	TRBJ2-3	TGTGCCAGCAGCTTAGAGGGACTCGCTCCAGATACGCAGTATTTT	CASSLEGLAPDTQYF
TRBV7-9	many	.	TRBJ1-1	TGTGCCAGCAGCTTAGAGGCACCGGGAACGTCTGAAGCTTTCTTT	CASSLEAPGTSEAFF
TRBV20-1	many	TRBD2	TRBJ2-5	TGCAGTGCTAGGATCCCAGAGAGTAGCGGGGGGGCCAGGGAGACCCAGTACTTC	CSARIPESSGGARETQYF
TRBV20-1	many	.	TRBJ2-1	TGCAGTGCTAGAAGGGGGAGCAATGAGCAGTTCTTC	CSARRGSNEQFF
TRBV10-3	many	.	TRBJ1-2	TGTGCCATCAGTGAGGACAGTAAGGGCCGGGGCTACACCTTC	CAISEDSKGRGYTF
TRBV27	many	.	TRBJ2-6	TGTGCCAGCAGTCCAAGTTGGGCCAACGTCCTGACTTTC	CASSPSWANVLTF
TRBV5-1	.	.	TRBJ2-1	TGCGCCAGCAGCTACTTCCGGCCCCCATACAATGAGCAGTTCTTC	CASSYFRPPYNEQFF
TRBV20-1	many	.	TRBJ2-7	TGCAGTGCTAGAGATGGGTCCTACGAGCAGTACTTC	CSARDGSYEQYF
TRBV5-1	many	.	TRBJ2-4	TGCGCCAGCAGCTCCCTAGGAGGTCAAGGAAACATTCAGTACTTC	CASSSLGGQGNIQYF
TRBV11-3	few	.	TRBJ2-5	TGTGCCAGCAGCCGGGGACACTCACAAGAGACCCAGTACTTC	CASSRGHSQETQYF
TRBV5-1	.	.	TRBJ2-1	TGCGCCAGCAGCATTAGCGGCGGCGGCAATGAGCAGTTCTTC	CASSISGGGNEQFF
TRBV7-9	many	.	TRBJ2-3	TGTGCCAGCAGCTTAGCGGATAGCGTTGATACGCAGTATTTT	CASSLADSVDTQYF
TRBV29-1	.	.	TRBJ2-3	TGCAGCGTTGTCCGGGGCCGGCCGTATTTT	CSVVRGRPYF
TRBV28	many	.	TRBJ2-7	TGTGCCAGCAGTTTGGGCAGCTACTACGAGCAGTACTTC	CASSLGSYYEQYF
TRBV24-1	.	.	TRBJ2-1	TGTGCCACCAGTGAGGATACAGGGAACAGGTACAATGAGCAGTTCTTC	CATSEDTGNRYNEQFF
TRBV5-4	many	.	TRBJ2-7	TGTGCCAGCAGCTTCGGACGACCCTCGAGCGAGCAGTACTTC	CASSFGRPSSEQYF
TRBV15	many	.	TRBJ1-1	TGTGCCACCAGCAGAGTTGGTAGGGATGACACTGAAGCTTTCTTT	CATSRVGRDDTEAFF
TRBV27	many	.	TRBJ2-1	TGTGCCAGCAGTGATGGGAGCCCCTACAATGAGCAGTTCTTC	CASSDGSPYNEQFF
TRBV7-2	many	.	TRBJ2-3	TGTGCCAGCAGCCCGATGCCTCCCCCTAGCACAGATACGCAGTATTTT	CASSPMPPPSTDTQYF
TRBV7-9	many	.	TRBJ2-7	TGTGCCAGCAGCTTAGCGGAAAGCGGACCTGGGGACGAGCAGTACTTC	CASSLAESGPGDEQYF
TRBV20-1	many	TRBD1	TRBJ1-5	TGCAGTGCAGTGAGAGGGGACAGGGGTAGCAATCAGCCCCAGCATTTT	CSAVRGDRGSNQPQHF
TRBV10-2	many	.	TRBJ1-6	TGCGCCAGCAGCGAGGGACGAGTGGGGTCACCCCTCCACTTT	CASSEGRVGSPLHF
TRBV7-2	many	.	TRBJ2-1	TGTGCCAGCAGCTTATCGCGGGTGAGCGGTGAGCAGTTCTTC	CASSLSRVSGEQFF
TRBV7-6	.	TRBD2	TRBJ2-3	TGTGCCAGCAGCTTAGCTCCACTAGCGTACACAGATACGCAGTATTTT	CASSLAPLAYTDTQYF
TRBV14	many	TRBD1	TRBJ2-3	TGTGCCAGCAGCCAACAGGGGGTAGATACGCAGTATTTT	CASSQQGVDTQYF
TRBV12-3/TRBV12-4	many	.	TRBJ2-7	TGTGCCAGCAGTTTTGGGCACTCCTACGAGCAGTACTTC	CASSFGHSYEQYF
TRBV12-3/TRBV12-4	many	.	TRBJ1-1	TGTGCCAGCAGTTTAGGAATTGGGGGCTCGAGGACTGAAGCTTTCTTT	CASSLGIGGSRTEAFF
TRBV6-6	many	.	TRBJ2-7	TGTGCCAGCAGTTACGGAGGAACCGAGCAGTACTTC	CASSYGGTEQYF
TRBV7-9	many	.	TRBJ1-2	TGTGCCAGCAGCTCCCCAACGCTACAGGCTAACTATGGCTACACCTTC	CASSSPTLQANYGYTF
TRBV10-3	many	TRBD2	TRBJ2-1	TGTGCCATCAGTGTGGGAGGGAATGAGCAGTTCTTC	CAISVGGNEQFF
TRBV12-3/TRBV12-4	many	.	TRBJ1-2	TGTGCCAGCAGTTTAAGTCTGGGGGGCGCACGGAGAGGCTACACCTTC	CASSLSLGGARRGYTF
TRBV28	.	TRBD2	TRBJ2-7	TGTGCCAGCAGTTCCCCTGCGGTAGCGGGAGTATACGAGCAGTACTTC	CASSSPAVAGVYEQYF
TRBV29-1	many	.	TRBJ1-1	TGCAGCGTATACAGGGTAGGAAGCACTGAAGCTTTCTTT	CSVYRVGSTEAFF
TRBV5-1	many	.	TRBJ1-1	TGCGCCAGCAGCTTGGTAACGGGGGAGACTGAAGCTTTCTTT	CASSLVTGETEAFF
TRBV4-2	many	.	TRBJ1-4	TGTGCCAGCGCCCCAACGGGCAATGAAAAACTGTTTTTT	CASAPTGNEKLFF
TRBV7-3	few	.	TRBJ2-7	TGTGCCAGCAATCCCCGCCCCCCCCCGAGGGACGAGCAGTACTTC	CASNPRPPPRDEQYF
TRBV5-4	few	.	TRBJ2-6	TGTGCCAGCAGAAATTTCGGCTCTGGGGCCAACGTCCTGACTTTC	CASRNFGSGANVLTF
TRBV27	many	.	TRBJ1-2	TGTGCCAGCAGTTTTGGGGAGAGCTATGGCTACACCTTC	CASSFGESYGYTF
TRBV30	.	.	TRBJ1-2	TGTGCCTTTTGGACAGTGACACTCAACTATGGCTACACCTTC	CAFWTVTLNYGYTF
TRBV5-1	many	.	TRBJ1-1	TGCGCCAGCAGCTTCCAGGGGCACACTGAAGCTTTCTTT	CASSFQGHTEAFF
TRBV6-2/TRBV6-3	many	.	TRBJ2-3	TGTGCCAGCAGTTCTGGAGCTTCCAAGGATACGCAGTATTTT	CASSSGASKDTQYF
TRBV28	many	.	TRBJ2-2	TGTGCCAGCAGTTTAAGCCATTACAGGGCGAACACCGGGGAGCTGTTTTTT	CASSLSHYRANTGELFF
TRBV6-5	many	TRBD2	TRBJ2-1	TGTGCCAGCAGTTCGCCGGGACTAGCGGGGGTAACATCTACCGATGAGCAGTTCTTC	CASSSPGLAGVTSTDEQFF
TRBV12-3/TRBV12-4	many	.	TRBJ1-2	TGTGCCAGCATTGTCCCGGGCTATGGCTACACCTTC	CASIVPGYGYTF
TRBV7-9	few	.	TRBJ2-1	TGTGCCAGCAGCTACACCACAGGGATCCACAATGAGCAGTTCTTC	CASSYTTGIHNEQFF